In its sample, the clone carrying this T cell receptor beta chain was seen a few times. As handled by the study authors: By means of reference gene primer amplification, nucleated cell counts were estimated. Repertoires were generated with immunoSEQ multiplex PCR, while TCRdb's copy carries only in-frame clones and drops some. V and J calls and clone size are those listed in that table; D and trimming were worked out from the DNA. The sample contains some 160,000 clones, roughly nine tenths of which appear only once. The sample comes from a study of blood T cell repertoires in COVID-19. The wider study: Whether acute or convalescent, the COVID-19 samples came from the United States, Italy and Spain. PBMCs, B-cell-depleted T cells, or T cells were the source of the cDNA or gDNA that made up the material.

Germline CDR1 ENHRY, CDR2 SYGVKD. The CDR3 has 14 residues. V lost 10 bases to trimming and J lost 8 bases; unmatched junction nucleotides: 13. The chain links TRBV10-3 to TRBJ1-4, with 7 bases lining up with TRBD1. This TCR was sampled from a woman aged 65 to 85 with acute or convalescent COVID-19. The specimen was peripheral blood. The CDR3: CATRGAGAAEKLFF. The CDR3 DNA reads TGTGCCACCAGGGGGGCAGGGGCCGCCGAAAAACTGTTTTTT.